This T cell receptor beta chain comes out of a study of CD8+ T cells in alopecia areata (dated 2018 in TCRdb). The study in broad terms: The treated patients took part in an open-label pilot trial in which moderate-to-severe alopecia areata was treated with oral tofacitinib at 5 to 10 mg twice daily. Tofacitinib was given for 6 to 18 months, followed by 6 months of follow-up off drug to assess delayed response and recurrence. For the treated patients, the SALT score, which quantifies what percentage of scalp surface area is affected, served as the measure of disease severity. In both human patients and the C3H/HeJ mouse model, the study applied high-throughput TCRbeta sequencing to look at T cell clonal expansion in alopecia areata. In humans, TCRbeta sequencing was performed on scalp tissue and on sorted CD4+ and CD8+ peripheral blood T cells from healthy controls and from patients with patchy or totalis/universalis alopecia areata. Biopsies were taken from tofacitinib-treated patients at baseline and at 4 and 24 weeks of treatment, and a later scalp biopsy was taken in several of the tofacitinib-treated patients. Scalp clonality was compared among normal scalp (n=4), patchy alopecia areata scalp (n=8), and alopecia totalis/universalis scalp (n=8). RNA came from the PAXgene miRNA kit for fixed scalp, the miRNeasy kit for PBMCs, and the RNeasy kit for mouse skin. TCRbeta CDR3 regions were amplified by immunoSEQ multiplex PCR with 35 Vbeta forward and 13 Jbeta reverse primers.

Regarding this clone: There is no known antigen for this receptor. No much larger clone is present one base from it, and per-base qualities are unavailable.

V is pared back by 0 bases and J by 9 bases, with 8 bases lying between the germline termini. Taken from cysteine to phenylalanine, the CDR3 has 12 residues. Here the CDR3 DNA is all that survives: 36 bases in frame from base 1. Per the germline V gene, MGHRA is the CDR1 and YSYEKL is the CDR2. The library was prepared using the immunoSEQ multiplex PCR assay. To provide template for TCR sequencing, every sample had RNA extracted and reverse transcribed into cDNA. SuperScript III was used for first-strand cDNA synthesis, primed with a 2:1 mix of oligo-dT and random hexamers. A synthetic immune receptor repertoire was used to assess amplification bias, and residual bias was removed computationally. From the authors' description of their analysis: Raw reads were preprocessed to remove errors, and CDR3 was defined according to IMGT conventions as the region from the conserved cysteine to phenylalanine. Clonality was computed by normalizing Shannon entropy by log2 of the number of productive unique TCRs and subtracting the result from 1. Scalp TCRbeta sequences were cross-referenced with sorted blood CD4 and CD8 repertoires so that the CD4 or CD8 identity of scalp clones could be inferred. TCRdb retrieved this table from immuneACCESS and kept in-frame rearrangements only. Not all clones are present; in checked studies, unresolved V genes account for under half, and no reason is known for the remainder. That table supplies the V and J calls and clone size; D and trimming were determined from the DNA. Within this sample are approximately 180,000 clones, with 58% of them counted one time only. The top ten constitute 16% of the sample.

The full study reports these points: Compared with mice, TCR sequences shared between patients were less clear, possibly partly because of HLA diversity across the patient population. Many expanded lesional clones were found to persist in scalp and blood during tofacitinib treatment, and relapse after treatment cessation may be partly explained by this persistence. Unlike mouse skin, which is dominated by gammadelta T cells, normal human skin has resident alphabeta T cells that are also sequenced, and this complicates analysis of the scalp TCR repertoire. Scalp clonality and the number of expanded CD8+ clones among the top 100 scalp clones were significantly decreased by tofacitinib. Compared with normal scalp, lesional scalp had higher clonality and more expanded CD8+ clones, particularly in alopecia totalis/universalis, a pattern that suggests antigenic drive. The treated cohort was small, with a single nonresponder, so links between baseline CD8+ expansion and response need larger studies.

What this sample's treatment or condition label stands for: oral pan-JAK inhibitor, 5-10 mg twice daily. From alopecia areata patients, peripheral blood was collected along with lesional scalp punch biopsies. PBMCs were isolated by density centrifugation and stained for CD3, CD4 and CD8, and CD4+ and CD8+ T cells were sorted on a FACSAria. Recombination linked TRBV4-1 to TRBJ2-5; the D segment could be TRBD1, given 5 matching bases. The sequence came from a human donor with alopecia areata. Sequenced here: CD4+ T cells sorted from blood, sampled at roughly week 58, from a patient treated with tofacitinib. The sequenced DNA: TGCGCCAGCAGCCAAGAAGTAGGGGCCCAGTACTTC. It encodes CASSQEVGAQYF.